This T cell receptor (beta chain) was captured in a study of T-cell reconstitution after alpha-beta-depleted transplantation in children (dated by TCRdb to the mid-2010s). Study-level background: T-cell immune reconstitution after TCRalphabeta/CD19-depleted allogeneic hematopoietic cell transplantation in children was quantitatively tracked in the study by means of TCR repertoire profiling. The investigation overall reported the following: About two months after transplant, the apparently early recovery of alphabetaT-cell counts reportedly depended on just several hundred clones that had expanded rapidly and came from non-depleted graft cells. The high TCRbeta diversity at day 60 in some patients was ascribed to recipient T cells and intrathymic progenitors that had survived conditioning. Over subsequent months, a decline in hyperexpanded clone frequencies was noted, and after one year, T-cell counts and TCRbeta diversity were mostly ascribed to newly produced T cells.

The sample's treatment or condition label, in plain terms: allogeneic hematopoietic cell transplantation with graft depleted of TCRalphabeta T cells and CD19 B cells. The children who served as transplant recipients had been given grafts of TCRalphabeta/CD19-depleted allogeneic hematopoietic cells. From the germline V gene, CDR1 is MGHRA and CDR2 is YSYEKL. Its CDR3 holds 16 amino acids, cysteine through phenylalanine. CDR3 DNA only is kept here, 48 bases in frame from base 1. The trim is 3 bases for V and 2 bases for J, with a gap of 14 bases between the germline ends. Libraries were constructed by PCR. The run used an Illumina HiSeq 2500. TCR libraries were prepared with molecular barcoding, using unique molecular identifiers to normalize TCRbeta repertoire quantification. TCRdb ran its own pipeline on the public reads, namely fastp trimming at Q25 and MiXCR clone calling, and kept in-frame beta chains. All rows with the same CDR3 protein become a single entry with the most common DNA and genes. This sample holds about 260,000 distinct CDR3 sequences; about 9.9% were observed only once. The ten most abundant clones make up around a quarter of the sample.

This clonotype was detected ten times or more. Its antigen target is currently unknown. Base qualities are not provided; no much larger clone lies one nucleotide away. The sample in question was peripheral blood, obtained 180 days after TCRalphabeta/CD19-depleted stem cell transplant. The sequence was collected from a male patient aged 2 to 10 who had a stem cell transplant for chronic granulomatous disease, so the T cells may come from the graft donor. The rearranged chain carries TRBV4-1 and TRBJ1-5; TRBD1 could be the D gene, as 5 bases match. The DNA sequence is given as TGCGCCAGCAGCCAGACCCAGGGCTCGGGCAATCAGCCCCAGCATTTT. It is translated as CASSQTQGSGNQPQHF.